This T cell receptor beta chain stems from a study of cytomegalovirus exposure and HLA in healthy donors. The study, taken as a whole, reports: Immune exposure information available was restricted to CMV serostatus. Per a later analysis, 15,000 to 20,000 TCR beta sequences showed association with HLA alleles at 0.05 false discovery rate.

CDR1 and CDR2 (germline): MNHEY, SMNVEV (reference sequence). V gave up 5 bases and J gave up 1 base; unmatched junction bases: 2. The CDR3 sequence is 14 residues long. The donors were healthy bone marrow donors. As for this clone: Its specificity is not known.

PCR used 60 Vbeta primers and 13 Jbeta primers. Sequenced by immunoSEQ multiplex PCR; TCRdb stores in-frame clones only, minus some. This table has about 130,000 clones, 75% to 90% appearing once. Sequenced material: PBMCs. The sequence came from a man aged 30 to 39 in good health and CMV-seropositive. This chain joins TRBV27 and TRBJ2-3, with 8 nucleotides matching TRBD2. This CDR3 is CASSPGGGTDTQYF. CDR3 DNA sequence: TGTGCCAGCAGTCCCGGGGGGGGCACAGATACGCAGTATTTT.